The present entry profiles one TCR beta chain with its context. What it binds is unknown. The sample belongs to a study of shared clonotypes between healthy human individuals. Findings of the study overall: Only blood was sampled; tissue repertoires likely differ. Clonotypes shared by all four donors outscored non-shared clonotypes in generation probability.

Terminally differentiated effector memory CD45RA+ cells were excluded by CCR7 positive selection of CD45RO-negative cells. Methods used by the authors: ImmunoSEQ output lacked quality scores and full-length reads, limiting matched filtering. Sequencing used immunoSEQ multiplex PCR; TCRdb keeps in-frame clones, though not all of them. That table gives V, J and clone size, and the DNA gave D and trimming. The profile covers 1.5 million to 2.5 million clones, with about 95% appearing a single time and 1.2% taken by the ten largest. V was shortened by 3 bases and J by 5 bases, with 10 bases between the two germline ends. CDR1 and CDR2 from the germline V gene are MGHRA and YSYEKL. CDR3 length: 13 amino acids.

The J gene is TRBJ2-5, the V gene TRBV4-1, with D maybe TRBD1 (5 bases). This TCR was sampled from a man younger than 35 in good health. The material sequenced was naive CD8+ T cells sorted from blood. This CDR3 reads CASSHQGSETQYF. CDR3 DNA: TGCGCCAGCAGCCACCAGGGAAGCGAGACCCAGTACTTC.